The entry below gives a single T cell receptor beta chain sequence along with its context. The assay was immunoSEQ multiplex PCR, and TCRdb's table has in-frame clones only and misses some. The sample yields 130,000 to 150,000 clones, about 92% seen once. This entry is derived from a study of blood T cell repertoires in COVID-19. V was shortened by 3 bases and J by 0 bases, with 12 bases between the two germline ends. The CDR3 loop spans 16 amino acids. Germline V CDR1 and CDR2: MNHEY, SMNVEV (reference sequence). Sample: peripheral blood. V gene TRBV27 combines with J gene TRBJ2-1, with D maybe TRBD1 (6 bases). The receptor was derived from a human donor in a cohort sampled during active COVID-19. CDR3 region: CASSLFRGGSYNEQFF. In DNA, the CDR3 is TGTGCCAGCAGTTTGTTCAGGGGTGGCTCCTACAATGAGCAGTTCTTC.